This T cell receptor (beta chain) derives from a study of T-cell reconstitution after alpha-beta-depleted transplantation in children. As it was prepared, the TCRbeta library received unique molecular identifiers. TCRdb processed the PCR reads anew with MiXCR; each CDR3 protein has one entry. The sample lists about 300,000 distinct CDR3 sequences, less than 9.5% seen once, with approximately 9% in the top ten. In this sample, this clonotype turned up a few times. Its target is not known. Whole-study results and caveats: Some patients showed high day-60 TCRbeta diversity, which derived from surviving recipient T cells and thymic progenitors. The study reportedly traced alpha-beta T cells about two months after transplant to several hundred expanded graft clones. T-cell counts and diversity at one year post-transplant came mainly from newly produced T cells.

The clonotype originates from a female patient aged 2-15 years who had a stem cell transplant for Fanconi anemia, so the T cells may come from the graft donor. This sample comprised peripheral blood, obtained 360 days after TCRalphabeta/CD19-depleted stem cell transplant.

The CDR3, as DNA: TGTGCCAGCAGCTCAGAGGTACAGAATCAGCCCCAGCATTTT. Translating it yields CASSSEVQNQPQHF. The rearrangement links TRBV7-6 to TRBJ1-5; D is ambiguous. Germline CDR1 SGHVS, CDR2 FNYEAQ. This CDR3 region has 14 residues. Trimming cost V 4 bases and J 4 bases, with 11 bases left between them.